This T cell receptor beta chain was profiled in a study of type 1 regulatory T cells. Study-wide context: T-allo10 is a Tr1-enriched, alloantigen-specific CD4 T cell product made in vitro.

Germline V CDR1 and CDR2: DFQATT, SNEGSKA (reference sequence). V was trimmed by 4 bases and J by 0 bases, leaving 10 bases between them. This CDR3 contains 14 residues. Each CDR3 protein gets one entry after TCRdb re-called the reads with MiXCR. The sample carries some 60,000 distinct CDR3 sequences, 62% recorded once. Notes on this clonotype: What it binds is not known.

This TCR derives from a human donor in good health. The sample taken for sequencing was cultured non-Tr1 T cells, either the whole culture or a sorted T cell fraction (not recorded which). The genes are TRBV20-1 and TRBJ1-5, with unresolved D. DNA for the CDR3: TGCAGTGCTACCCCGGGGTATAGCAATCAGCCCCAGCATTTT. It yields the protein CSATPGYSNQPQHF.